The 19 T cell receptor beta chains presented below share a single source sample, sequenced in a study of blood T cell repertoires in COVID-19. Libraries were prepared by immunoSEQ multiplex PCR; TCRdb keeps only in-frame clonotypes and omits some of them. The data contain approximately 470,000 clones, around 85% of them singletons. Source material: peripheral blood. These receptor sequences come from a human donor in a cohort sampled during active COVID-19.

In this sample, this clone turned up a few times. This chain links TRBV7-2 with TRBJ2-7, with 12 bases fitting TRBD2. The trim removed 4 bases at V and 1 base at J, leaving 5 bases unmatched. This CDR3 region has 16 residues. Germline lookup yields CDR1 SGHTA and CDR2 FQGNSA. The CDR3, as DNA: TGTGCCAGCAGCTCCGGGGGGACTAGCGGGTCCTACGAGCAGTACTTC. Residues: CASSSGGTSGSYEQYF.

J is TRBJ2-6 and V is TRBV2; 11 bases fit TRBD2. Per germline, CDR1 SNHLY and CDR2 FYNNEI. This CDR3 has 19 residues. With V trimmed by 9 bases and J by 0 bases, 13 bases remained unmatched. Here the CDR3 reads CASWAGLAVPNSGANVLTF. The CDR3 region has the DNA TGTGCCAGTTGGGCGGGACTAGCGGTTCCCAACTCTGGGGCCAACGTCCTGACTTTC.

On this clone itself: This sample also contains other DNA sequences that code for the same CDR3. The chain links TRBV6-5 to TRBJ2-7; 12 bases line up with TRBD1. V gave up 2 bases and J gave up 3 bases; unmatched junction bases: 2. In germline, CDR1 is MNHEY, CDR2 SVGAGI. This CDR3 contains 15 residues. The CDR3 sequence: CASSYGTGGFYEQYF. In DNA form, the CDR3 reads TGTGCCAGCAGTTACGGGACAGGGGGCTTCTACGAGCAGTACTTC.

The chain combines TRBV30 with TRBJ2-7, with 9 bases that match TRBD1. The V gene's germline CDR1 is GTSNPN and CDR2 SVGIG (reference sequence). The CDR3 extends over 17 amino acids. The V segment lost 0 bases and the J segment 4 bases; nucleotides outside the gene matches: 13. The DNA of the CDR3 is TGTGCCTGGAGTGTACACAGGGGGCTGGAGGGAGCATACGAGCAGTACTTC. This sequence encodes CAWSVHRGLEGAYEQYF.

This chain uses TRBV25-1 with TRBJ1-1; D is unclear. V shed 3 bases and J shed 4 bases, with 9 bases lying between them. Per the germline V gene, CDR1 is MGHDK and CDR2 is SYGVNS. This CDR3 spans 13 amino acids. In nucleotides, the CDR3 is TGTGCCAGCAGTGAGGCCCGCACCACTGAAGCTTTCTTT. Translation gives CASSEARTTEAFF.

This clone was picked up many times. The chain joins TRBV6-5 to TRBJ2-7, with no clear D. CDR3 length: 14 amino acids. With 2 bases removed from V and 4 bases from J, the gap between germline ends came to 12 bases. Germline V gene sequence: CDR1 MNHEY, CDR2 SVGAGI. CDR3 protein: CASSYTQKSYEQYF. The CDR3 DNA reads as TGTGCCAGCAGTTACACACAAAAGTCGTACGAGCAGTACTTC.

The gene calls are TRBV3-1 (or the pseudogene TRBV3-2) and TRBJ2-5; TRBD2 agrees at 8 bases. Germline V gene sequence: CDR1 LGHDT, CDR2 YNNKEL (reference sequence). This CDR3 comprises 15 residues. The V segment lost 2 bases and the J segment 2 bases; nucleotides outside the gene matches: 4. CDR3 loop: CASSQLAGRQETQYF. The DNA for the CDR3 is TGTGCCAGCAGCCAACTAGCGGGCCGTCAAGAGACCCAGTACTTC.

This clone showed up just a few times. J is TRBJ2-2 and V is TRBV19, with TRBD1 as a possible D gene (6 bases). CDR1 and CDR2 (germline): LNHDA, SQIVND (reference sequence). V was cut by 6 bases and J by 4 bases, with 12 bases left in between. The CDR3 is 14 amino acids. CDR3 nucleotide sequence: TGTGCCAGTAGCTCCACAGGGAGCACCGGGGAGCTGTTTTTT. This translates into CASSSTGSTGELFF.

The rearrangement links TRBV28 to TRBJ2-7, with 8 bases lining up with TRBD1. In germline, CDR1 is MDHEN, CDR2 SYDVKM. The V and J ends lost 5 bases and 5 bases, in that order; junction bases with no gene match: 8. The CDR3 loop spans 14 amino acids. CDR3 protein: CASSLDRVDHEQYF. The CDR3 DNA is TGTGCCAGCAGTCTGGACAGGGTAGATCACGAGCAGTACTTC.

The V and J genes are TRBV7-2 and TRBJ2-7; 8 bases align to TRBD2. CDR1 and CDR2 (germline): SGHTA, FQGNSA. V lost 3 bases to trimming and J lost 2 bases; unmatched junction nucleotides: 6. The CDR3 consists of 15 residues. The CDR3 sequence: CASSFRAGVTYEQYF. DNA of the CDR3: TGTGCCAGCAGCTTCAGAGCGGGAGTGACCTACGAGCAGTACTTC.

This chain joins TRBV30 and TRBJ1-1; D is unresolved. The V end was cut by 0 bases, the J end by 0 bases, with 11 bases between. The germline V gene encodes CDR1 GTSNPN and CDR2 SVGIG (reference sequence). The CDR3 is made up of 15 amino acids. This chain's CDR3 is CAWSVPEAVNTEAFF. Here the CDR3 DNA reads TGTGCCTGGAGTGTACCCGAGGCCGTGAACACTGAAGCTTTCTTT.

CDR3 amino acids: CASSKGTGYWDEQYF. The DNA for the CDR3 is TGTGCCAGTAGTAAAGGGACAGGGTATTGGGACGAGCAGTACTTC. The chain links TRBV19 to TRBJ2-7; 9 bases agree with TRBD1. V was pared by 4 bases and J by 5 bases, with 9 bases of the junction left unmatched. In germline, CDR1 is LNHDA, CDR2 SQIVND (reference sequence). This CDR3 has 15 amino acids.

This chain links TRBV4-1 with TRBJ1-6; D perhaps matches TRBD1 (5 bases). CDR1 MGHRA and CDR2 YSYEKL come from the germline V gene. Trimming stripped 0 bases from V and 10 bases from J, with 13 bases between. This CDR3 has 15 amino acids. The CDR3 protein is CASSQEQQVTSPLHF. In DNA form, the CDR3 reads TGCGCCAGCAGCCAAGAACAACAGGTTACATCACCCCTCCACTTT.

Of note for this clone: The sample has other DNA sequences that encode this CDR3 too. J is TRBJ2-1 and V is TRBV20-1, with a tentative D call TRBD2 (5 bases). The CDR3 contains 11 residues. CDR1 is DFQATT and CDR2 is SNEGSKA in the germline V gene (reference sequence). V gave up 6 bases and J gave up 7 bases, with 10 bases separating them. The CDR3 loop reads CSARRDNEQFF. The DNA for the CDR3 is TGCAGTGCAAGACGGGATAATGAGCAGTTCTTC.

The chain uses TRBV5-1 and TRBJ2-7; D is unclear. The V and J ends lost 2 bases and 2 bases respectively, with 8 bases between them. CDR1 is SGHRS, CDR2 YFSETQ, per germline. The CDR3 is 13 amino acids. CDR3 nucleotides: TGCGCCAGCAGCTTACTAATGGCCTACGAGCAGTACTTC. Translating gives CASSLLMAYEQYF.

The J gene is TRBJ2-7, the V gene TRBV29-1; 10 bases align to TRBD1. The CDR3 extends over 14 amino acids. With 5 bases clipped from V and 2 bases from J, the junction kept 6 bases outside the gene matches. From germline, CDR1 is SQVTM and CDR2 ANQGSEA. The CDR3 sequence: CSVRRDRGTYEQYF. For the CDR3, the DNA is TGCAGCGTTCGCCGGGACAGGGGAACCTACGAGCAGTACTTC.

This clone has just a few counts. The V gene is TRBV27, the J gene TRBJ1-2, with 9 bases fitting TRBD1. Trimming took 5 bases from V and 7 from J; bases not matched to a gene: 8. The germline V gene encodes CDR1 MNHEY and CDR2 SMNVEV (reference sequence). The CDR3 has 14 amino acids. The DNA of the CDR3 is TGTGCCAGCAGTCAACAGGGGGCAGAACGTGGCTACACCTTC. Protein product: CASSQQGAERGYTF.

The chain couples TRBV4-1 to TRBJ2-3, with D unresolved. The CDR3 loop spans 15 amino acids. The V end was cut by 3 bases, the J end by 1 base, with 11 bases between. Germline CDR1 reads MGHRA; CDR2 reads YSYEKL. The CDR3 reads CASSQQTSGTDTQYF. The CDR3 DNA is TGCGCCAGCAGCCAGCAAACCTCGGGCACAGATACGCAGTATTTT.

This chain uses TRBV4-1 with TRBJ2-1; 13 bases match TRBD2. Losses at the gene ends were 0 bases for V and 6 bases for J; bases not matched to a gene: 17. CDR1 MGHRA and CDR2 YSYEKL come from the germline V gene. The CDR3 has 21 residues. CDR3 DNA sequence: TGCGCCAGCAGCCAAGATATCCTCGAGACTAGCGGGAGGCCCCTTTTCAATGAGCAGTTCTTC. Residues: CASSQDILETSGRPLFNEQFF.